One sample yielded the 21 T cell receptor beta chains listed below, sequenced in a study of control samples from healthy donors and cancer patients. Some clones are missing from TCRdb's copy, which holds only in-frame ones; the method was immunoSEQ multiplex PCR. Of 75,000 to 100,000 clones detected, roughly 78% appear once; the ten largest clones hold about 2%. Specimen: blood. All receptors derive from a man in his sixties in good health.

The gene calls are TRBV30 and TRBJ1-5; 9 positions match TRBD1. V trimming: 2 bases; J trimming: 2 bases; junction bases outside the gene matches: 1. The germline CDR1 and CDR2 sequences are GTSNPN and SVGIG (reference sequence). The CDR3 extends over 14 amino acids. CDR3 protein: CAWSRTGGNQPQHF. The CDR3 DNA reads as TGTGCCTGGAGTCGGACAGGGGGCAATCAGCCCCAGCATTTT.

The CDR3 DNA is TGTGCCAGTAGTATAGATGTGGGACTAGCGAGCAATGAGCAGTTCTTC. Its translation is CASSIDVGLASNEQFF. The chain employs TRBV19 and TRBJ2-1, with 10 bases identical to TRBD2. V trimming: 0 bases; J trimming: 6 bases; junction bases outside the gene matches: 5. Per germline, CDR1 LNHDA and CDR2 SQIVND (reference sequence). The CDR3 consists of 16 residues. The complete variable domain, with remaining parts taken from reference TRBV19 and TRBJ2-1, reads DGGITQSPKYLFRKEGQNVTLSCEQNLNHDAMYWYRQDPGQGLRLIYYSQIVNDFQKGDIAEGYSVSREKKESFPLTVTSAQKNPTAFYLCASSIDVGLASNEQFFGPGTRLTVL.

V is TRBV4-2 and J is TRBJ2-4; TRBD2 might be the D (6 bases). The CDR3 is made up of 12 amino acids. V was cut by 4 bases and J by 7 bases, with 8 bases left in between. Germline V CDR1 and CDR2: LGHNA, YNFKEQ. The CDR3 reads CASSPRGNIQYF. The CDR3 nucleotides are TGTGCCAGCAGCCCCCGGGGGAACATTCAGTACTTC.

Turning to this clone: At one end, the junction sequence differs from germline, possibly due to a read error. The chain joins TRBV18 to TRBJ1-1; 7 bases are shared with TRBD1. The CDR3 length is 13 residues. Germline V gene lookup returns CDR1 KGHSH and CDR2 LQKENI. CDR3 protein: CASSDRENSEAFF. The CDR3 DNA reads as TGTGCCAGCAGCGACAGGGAAAACAGTGAAGCTTTCTTT.

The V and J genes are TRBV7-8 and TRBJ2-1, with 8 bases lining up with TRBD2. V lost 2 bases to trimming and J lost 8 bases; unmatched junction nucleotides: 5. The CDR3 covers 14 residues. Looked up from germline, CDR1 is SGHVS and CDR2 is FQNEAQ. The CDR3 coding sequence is TGTGCCAGCAGCTTACGGGAGGGCCTCGATGAGCAGTTCTTC. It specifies CASSLREGLDEQFF.

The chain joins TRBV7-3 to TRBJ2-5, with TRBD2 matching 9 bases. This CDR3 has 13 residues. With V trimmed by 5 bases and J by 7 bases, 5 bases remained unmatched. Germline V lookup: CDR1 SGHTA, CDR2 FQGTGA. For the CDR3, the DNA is TGTGCCAGCAGCAAGACAGCGGGGGGGACCCAGTACTTC. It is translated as CASSKTAGGTQYF.

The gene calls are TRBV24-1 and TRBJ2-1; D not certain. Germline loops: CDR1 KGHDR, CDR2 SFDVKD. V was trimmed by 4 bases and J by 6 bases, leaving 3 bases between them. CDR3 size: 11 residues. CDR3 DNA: TGTGCCACCAGTGAACTCAATGAGCAGTTCTTC. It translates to CATSELNEQFF.

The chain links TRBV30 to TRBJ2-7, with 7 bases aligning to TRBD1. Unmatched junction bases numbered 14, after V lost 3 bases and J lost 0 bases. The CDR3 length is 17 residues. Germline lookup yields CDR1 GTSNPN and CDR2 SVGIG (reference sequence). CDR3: CAWRGLRRDSDSYEQYF. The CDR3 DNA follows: TGTGCCTGGAGGGGGCTTCGCCGGGACAGCGACTCCTACGAGCAGTACTTC.

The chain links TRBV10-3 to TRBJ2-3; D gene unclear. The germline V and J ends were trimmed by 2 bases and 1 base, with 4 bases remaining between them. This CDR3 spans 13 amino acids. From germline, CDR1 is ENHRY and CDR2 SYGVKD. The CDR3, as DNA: TGTGCCATCAGTGAGCCGCGCACAGATACGCAGTATTTT. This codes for CAISEPRTDTQYF.

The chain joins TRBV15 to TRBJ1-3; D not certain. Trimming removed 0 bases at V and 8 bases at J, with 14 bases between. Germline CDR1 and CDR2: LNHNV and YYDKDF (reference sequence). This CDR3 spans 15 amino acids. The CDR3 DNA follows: TGTGCCACCAGCAGAGAGAAAAGGGCAACGGACACCATATATTTT. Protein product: CATSREKRATDTIYF.

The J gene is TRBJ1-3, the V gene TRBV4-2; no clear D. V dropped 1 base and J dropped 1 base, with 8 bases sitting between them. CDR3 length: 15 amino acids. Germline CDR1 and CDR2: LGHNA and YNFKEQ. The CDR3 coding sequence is TGTGCCAGCAGCCAAGGGCCGGAGTCTGGAAACACCATATATTTT. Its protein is CASSQGPESGNTIYF.

The CDR3 DNA follows: TGTGCCAGCAGCTTAGGGACCCTCTTTAGCACAGATACGCAGTATTTT. Translating gives CASSLGTLFSTDTQYF. The V and J genes are TRBV11-2 and TRBJ2-3; no clear D. The V end lost 1 base, the J end lost 0 bases, and 11 bases lay between the germline ends. The CDR3 runs to 16 residues. CDR1 and CDR2 (germline): SGHAT, FQNNGV.

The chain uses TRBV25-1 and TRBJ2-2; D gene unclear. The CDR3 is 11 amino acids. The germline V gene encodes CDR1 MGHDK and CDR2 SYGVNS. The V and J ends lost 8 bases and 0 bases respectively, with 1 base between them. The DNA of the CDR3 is TGTGCCAGCTCGAACACCGGGGAGCTGTTTTTT. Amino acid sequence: CASSNTGELFF.

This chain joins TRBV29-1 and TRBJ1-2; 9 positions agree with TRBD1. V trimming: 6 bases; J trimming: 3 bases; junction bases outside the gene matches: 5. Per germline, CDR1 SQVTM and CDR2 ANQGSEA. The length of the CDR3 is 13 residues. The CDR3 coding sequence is TGCAGCGTGGGGACAGGGATTGACTATGGCTACACCTTC. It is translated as CSVGTGIDYGYTF.

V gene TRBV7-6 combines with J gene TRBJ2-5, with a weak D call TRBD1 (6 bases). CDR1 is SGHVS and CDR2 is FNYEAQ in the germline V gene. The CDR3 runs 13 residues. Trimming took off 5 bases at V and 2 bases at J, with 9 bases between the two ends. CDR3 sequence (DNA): TGTGCCAGCAGCCCCGACAGGCAAGAGACCCAGTACTTC. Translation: CASSPDRQETQYF.

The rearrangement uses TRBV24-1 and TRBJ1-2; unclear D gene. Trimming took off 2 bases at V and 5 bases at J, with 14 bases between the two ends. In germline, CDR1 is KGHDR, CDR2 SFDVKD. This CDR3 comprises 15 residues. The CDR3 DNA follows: TGTGCCACCAGTGATTCCGCGAGCAGCGATTATGGCTACACCTTC. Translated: CATSDSASSDYGYTF.

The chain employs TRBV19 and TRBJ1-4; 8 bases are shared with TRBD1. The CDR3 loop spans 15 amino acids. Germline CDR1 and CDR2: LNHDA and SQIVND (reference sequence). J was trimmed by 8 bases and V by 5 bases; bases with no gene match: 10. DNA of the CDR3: TGTGCCAGTAGTCCTTTAGGGACAGGACTCGAAAAACTGTTTTTT. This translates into CASSPLGTGLEKLFF.

The DNA of the CDR3 is TGTGCCAGCAGTTTGCGGGATTCACCCCTCCACTTT. Amino acid sequence: CASSLRDSPLHF. This chain links TRBV27 with TRBJ1-6; no clear D gene. The CDR3 spans 12 residues. Germline V lookup: CDR1 MNHEY, CDR2 SMNVEV (reference sequence). Trimming stripped 3 bases from V and 8 bases from J, with 5 bases between.

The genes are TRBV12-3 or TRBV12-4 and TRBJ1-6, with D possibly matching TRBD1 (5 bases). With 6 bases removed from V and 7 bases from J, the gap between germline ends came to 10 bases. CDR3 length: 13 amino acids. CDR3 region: CASSQGGNSPLHF. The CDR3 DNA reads TGTGCCAGCAGCCAGGGAGGGAATTCACCCCTCCACTTT.

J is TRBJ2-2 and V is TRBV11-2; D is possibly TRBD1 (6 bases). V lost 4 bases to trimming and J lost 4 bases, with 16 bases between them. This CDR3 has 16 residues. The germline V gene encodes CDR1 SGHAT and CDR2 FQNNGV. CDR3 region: CASSSNRVFGTGELFF. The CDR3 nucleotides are TGTGCCAGCAGCTCGAACAGGGTTTTCGGCACCGGGGAGCTGTTTTTT.

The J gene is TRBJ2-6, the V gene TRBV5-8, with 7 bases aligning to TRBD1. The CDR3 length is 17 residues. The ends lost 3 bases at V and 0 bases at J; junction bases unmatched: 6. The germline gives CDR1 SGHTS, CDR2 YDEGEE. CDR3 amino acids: CASSSGQTVSGANVLTF. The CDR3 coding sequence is TGTGCCAGCAGCTCGGGACAGACCGTCTCTGGGGCCAACGTCCTGACTTTC.